This T cell receptor (beta chain) was documented in a study of T cells in Graves' hyperthyroidism and ophthalmopathy (dated by TCRdb to between 2017 and 2020). Broadly, across the study: TCR V-J signatures able to tell the groups apart were searched for in a discovery cohort of more than 90 patients, of whom 43 had Graves' ophthalmopathy and about 60 had stable Graves' hyperthyroidism. An independent validation cohort of around 19 hyperthyroidism patients and about 15 patients who later progressed to ophthalmopathy tested prospective prediction of ophthalmopathy. Thyroid tissue and blood T-cell repertoires from six Graves' hyperthyroidism patients were also compared in the study. TCR Vbeta CDR3 sequencing of approximately 140 peripheral blood samples (roughly 43 ophthalmopathy, over 70 hyperthyroidism and 17 progressor patients) is reported in the paper. For training and testing, the roughly 93 patients in the discovery cohort were randomly divided in a 7:3 ratio. After blood sampling, hyperthyroidism patients were treated with methimazole at a starting dose of 30 mg daily, and ophthalmopathy patients were treated with high-dose intravenous methylprednisolone.

CDR1 and CDR2 are drawn from the germline V gene: MDHEN, SYDVKM. Trimming costs V 4 bases and J 4 bases, and their ends lie 14 bases apart. Inclusive of the bounding cysteine and phenylalanine, the CDR3 is 14 residues long. The CDR3 DNA has 42 bases and is translated from base 1. Study-wide conclusions, independent of this receptor: Ophthalmopathy was separated from stable hyperthyroidism by a 13 V-J signature model, with approximately 86% sensitivity and around 81% specificity obtained in cross-validation and 80%/75% obtained in testing. No statistical method was used to set the sample size in advance, and investigators knew the group allocation. Most expanded thyroid clonotypes (frequency above 0.001) were also detected in blood, suggesting blood repertoires may reflect thyroid immune responses. In validation, the model predicted progression to ophthalmopathy a median of about 5.9 months before onset, with 65% to 71% sensitivity and roughly 77% specificity.

The TCR beta CDR3 regions were amplified from RNA transcripts. The TCR CDR3 was subjected to a first round of RT-PCR using the HTBI primer set and the Qiagen OneStep RT-PCR kit. Libraries were constructed in a second round of multiplex PCR, after which size selection and purification were carried out. Sequencing of the libraries was done on an Illumina HiSeq2000 using paired-end 100 bp reads. Per the source publication's procedure: SOAPnuke was used to process the raw data, throwing out any read that contained adapters or uncalled bases, had a mean Phred below 15, or lacked an exact constant-primer or identifier match. COPE v1.2.5 was used to merge the high-quality paired reads, and each unique nucleotide sequence was defined as a clonotype. Clonotypes were aligned to IMGT TRBV, TRBD and TRBJ reference segments using MiTCR v1.1. The analysis was restricted to V-J combinations with a frequency above 0.0001, which together covered roughly 99% of the repertoires. The TCS score was defined as F50 (clonal expansion) divided by E x V (chaos), with BLOSUM62-based TCRdist calculated between CDR3 peptides within each V-J. Welch's t-statistics and random forest reduced fewer than 600 V-J features to roughly 13, which were used in a naive Bayes classifier (R e1071). Thyroid-blood repertoire similarity was quantified with the Morisita-Horn index. The raw public reads went through TCRdb reprocessing: fastp at Q25, MiXCR clone calling, in-frame beta chains kept. Each entry merges the rows of one CDR3 protein and shows their most common DNA and genes. TCRdb, not the original authors, processed these V and J calls. For this sample there are 660,000 or so distinct CDR3 sequences; nearly 45% appear just once. The ten largest make up under 8.5% of the sample.

Any patient with an uncontrolled infection, another autoimmune disease, pregnancy or lactation was excluded. Diagnoses relied on clinical symptoms, serum thyroxine and TRAb, thyroid ultrasound and orbital computed tomography. Trizol reagent was used to extract total RNA, and RNA quality was then checked on an Agilent 2100 Bioanalyzer. Details on this clonotype: No antigen is known for it. Base qualities are not at hand, and no much larger clone is one base apart.

Rearrangement joined TRBV28 to TRBJ2-7; the D segment cannot be called with confidence. Sequenced: peripheral blood or thyroid tissue (not recorded which). This TCR was recovered from an adult man with Graves' disease, either hyperthyroidism or ophthalmopathy (not recorded which). The DNA reads as follows: TGTGCCAGCAGTTCCCCAGGCAGACTGTACGAGCAGTACTTC. This is translated as CASSSPGRLYEQYF.